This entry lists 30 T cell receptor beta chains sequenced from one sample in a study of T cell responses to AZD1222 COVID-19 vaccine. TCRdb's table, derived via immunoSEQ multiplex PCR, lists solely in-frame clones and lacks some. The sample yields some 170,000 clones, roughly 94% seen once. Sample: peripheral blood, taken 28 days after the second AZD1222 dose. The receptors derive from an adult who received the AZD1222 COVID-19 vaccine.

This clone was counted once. CDR3 nucleotide sequence: TGTGCCAGTAGAAAGGGGGCGCAAACTGGAAACACCATATATTTT. Translation gives CASRKGAQTGNTIYF. V and J are TRBV19 and TRBJ1-3; 7 positions agree with TRBD1. This CDR3 comprises 15 residues. V was pared by 6 bases and J by 2 bases, with 7 bases of the junction left unmatched. Germline V gives CDR1 LNHDA, CDR2 SQIVND (reference sequence).

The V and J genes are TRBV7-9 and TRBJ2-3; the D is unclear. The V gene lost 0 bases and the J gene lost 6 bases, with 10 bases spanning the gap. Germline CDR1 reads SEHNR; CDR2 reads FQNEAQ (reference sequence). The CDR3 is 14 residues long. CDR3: CASSLAGLVDTQYF. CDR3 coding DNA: TGTGCCAGCAGCTTAGCCGGGCTCGTGGATACGCAGTATTTT. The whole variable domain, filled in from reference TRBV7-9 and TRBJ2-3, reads DTGVSQNPRHKITKRGQNVTFRCDPISEHNRLYWYRQTLGQGPEFLTYFQNEAQLEKSRLLSDRFSAERPKGSFSTLEIQRTEQGDSAMYLCASSLAGLVDTQYFGPGTRLTVL.

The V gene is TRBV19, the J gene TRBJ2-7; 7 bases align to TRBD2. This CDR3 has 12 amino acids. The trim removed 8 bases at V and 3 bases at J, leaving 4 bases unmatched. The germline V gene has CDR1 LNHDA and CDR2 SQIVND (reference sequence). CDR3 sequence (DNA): TGTGCCAGTGGGTCGGGGGGCTACGAGCAGTACTTC. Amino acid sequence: CASGSGGYEQYF.

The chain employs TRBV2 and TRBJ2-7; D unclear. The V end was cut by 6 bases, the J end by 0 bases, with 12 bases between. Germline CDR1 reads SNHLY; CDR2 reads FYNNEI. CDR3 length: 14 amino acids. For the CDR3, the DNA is TGTGCCAGCAGCTCCCCCCTCAGCTCCTACGAGCAGTACTTC. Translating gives CASSSPLSSYEQYF.

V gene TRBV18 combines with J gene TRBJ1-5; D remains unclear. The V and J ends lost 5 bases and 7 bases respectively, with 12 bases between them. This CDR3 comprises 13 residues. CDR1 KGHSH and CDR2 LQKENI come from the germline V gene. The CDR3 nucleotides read TGTGCCAGCTCATTAGAGGTGTTGCAGCCCCAGCATTTT. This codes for CASSLEVLQPQHF.

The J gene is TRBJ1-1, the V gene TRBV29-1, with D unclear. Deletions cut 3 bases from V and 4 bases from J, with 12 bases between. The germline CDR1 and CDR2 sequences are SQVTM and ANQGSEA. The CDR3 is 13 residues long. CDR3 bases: TGCAGCGTTGATCACCAAACGGGCACTGAAGCTTTCTTT. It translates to CSVDHQTGTEAFF.

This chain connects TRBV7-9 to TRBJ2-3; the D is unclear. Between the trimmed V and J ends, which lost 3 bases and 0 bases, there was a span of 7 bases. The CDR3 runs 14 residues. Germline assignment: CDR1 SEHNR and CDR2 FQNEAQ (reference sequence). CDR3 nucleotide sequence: TGTGCCAGCAGCTTGGGCCTTAGCACAGATACGCAGTATTTT. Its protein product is CASSLGLSTDTQYF.

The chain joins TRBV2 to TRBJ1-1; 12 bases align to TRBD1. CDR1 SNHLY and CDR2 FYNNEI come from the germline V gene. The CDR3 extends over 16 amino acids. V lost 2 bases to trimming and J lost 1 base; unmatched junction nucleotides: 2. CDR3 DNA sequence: TGTGCCAGCAGTGAACCGGGACAGGGGGCGAACACTGAAGCTTTCTTT. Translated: CASSEPGQGANTEAFF.

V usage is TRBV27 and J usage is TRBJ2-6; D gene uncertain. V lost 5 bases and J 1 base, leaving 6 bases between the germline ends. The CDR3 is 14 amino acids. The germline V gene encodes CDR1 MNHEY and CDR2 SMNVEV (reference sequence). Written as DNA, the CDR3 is TGTGCCAGCAGTATACAATCTGGGGCCAACGTCCTGACTTTC. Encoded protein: CASSIQSGANVLTF.

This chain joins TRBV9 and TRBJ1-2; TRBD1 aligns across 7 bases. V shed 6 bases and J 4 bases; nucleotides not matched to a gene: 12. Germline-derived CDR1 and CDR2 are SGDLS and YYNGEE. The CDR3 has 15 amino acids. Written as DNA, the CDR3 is TGTGCCAGCACCGCCTGGGGAGGGGGCGGCTATGGCTACACCTTC. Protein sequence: CASTAWGGGGYGYTF.

This chain's CDR3 is CASSLYGQGYTEAFF. Here the CDR3 DNA reads TGTGCCAGCAGTTTATATGGTCAGGGCTACACTGAAGCTTTCTTT. The chain is built from TRBV27 and TRBJ1-1; possibly TRBD1 for D (5 bases). The CDR3 is made up of 15 amino acids. The V end was cut by 1 base, the J end by 3 bases, with 12 bases between. The germline V gene has CDR1 MNHEY and CDR2 SMNVEV (reference sequence).

As DNA, the CDR3 is TGTGCCAGCAGCTTCCGGGACACCGACTACGAGCAGTACTTC. It encodes CASSFRDTDYEQYF. The genes are TRBV7-2 and TRBJ2-7; D is possibly TRBD1 (6 bases). This CDR3 region has 14 residues. V lost 3 bases, J lost 3 bases, and 12 bases lay in between. Germline CDR1 SGHTA, CDR2 FQGNSA.

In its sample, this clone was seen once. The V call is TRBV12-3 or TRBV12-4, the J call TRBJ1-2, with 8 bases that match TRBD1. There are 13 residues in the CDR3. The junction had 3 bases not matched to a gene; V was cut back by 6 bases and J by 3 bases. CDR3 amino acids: CASRQGADYGYTF. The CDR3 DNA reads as TGTGCCAGCAGGCAGGGGGCCGACTATGGCTACACCTTC.

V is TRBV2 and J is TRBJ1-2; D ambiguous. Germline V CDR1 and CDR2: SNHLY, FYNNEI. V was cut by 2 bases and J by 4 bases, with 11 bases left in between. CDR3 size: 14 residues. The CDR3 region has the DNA TGTGCCAGCAGTGAACGGGTGGGTAGCTATGGCTACACCTTC. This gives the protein CASSERVGSYGYTF.

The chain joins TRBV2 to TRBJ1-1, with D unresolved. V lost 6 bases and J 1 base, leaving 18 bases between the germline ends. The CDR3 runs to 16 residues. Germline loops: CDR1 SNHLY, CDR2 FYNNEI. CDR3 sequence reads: CASRTLGSPGNTEAFF. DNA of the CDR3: TGTGCCAGCAGAACCCTGGGGAGCCCCGGGAACACTGAAGCTTTCTTT.

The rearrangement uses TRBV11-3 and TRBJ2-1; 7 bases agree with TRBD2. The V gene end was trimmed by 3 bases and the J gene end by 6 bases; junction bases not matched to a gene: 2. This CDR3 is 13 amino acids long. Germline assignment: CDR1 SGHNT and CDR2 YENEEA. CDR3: CASSLGGANEQFF. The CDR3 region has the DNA TGTGCCAGCAGCTTGGGAGGGGCCAATGAGCAGTTCTTC.

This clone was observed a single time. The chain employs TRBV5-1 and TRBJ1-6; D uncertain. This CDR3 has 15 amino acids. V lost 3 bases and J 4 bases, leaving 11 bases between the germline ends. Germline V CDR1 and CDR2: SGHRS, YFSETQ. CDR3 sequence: CASSWLPGYNSPLHF. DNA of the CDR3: TGCGCCAGCAGCTGGCTCCCAGGTTATAATTCACCCCTCCACTTT.

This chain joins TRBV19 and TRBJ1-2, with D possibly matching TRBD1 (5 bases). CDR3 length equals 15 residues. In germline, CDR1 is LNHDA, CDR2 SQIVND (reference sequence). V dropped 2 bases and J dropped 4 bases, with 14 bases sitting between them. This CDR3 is CASSINPQVLYGYTF. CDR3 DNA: TGTGCCAGTAGTATAAATCCACAGGTTCTCTATGGCTACACCTTC. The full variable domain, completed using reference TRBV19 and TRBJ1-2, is DGGITQSPKYLFRKEGQNVTLSCEQNLNHDAMYWYRQDPGQGLRLIYYSQIVNDFQKGDIAEGYSVSREKKESFPLTVTSAQKNPTAFYLCASSINPQVLYGYTFGSGTRLTVV.

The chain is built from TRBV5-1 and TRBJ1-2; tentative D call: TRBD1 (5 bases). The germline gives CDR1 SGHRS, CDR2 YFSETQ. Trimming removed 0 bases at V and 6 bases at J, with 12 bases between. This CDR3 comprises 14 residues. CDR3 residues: CASSLGFGGDGYTF. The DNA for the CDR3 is TGCGCCAGCAGCTTGGGTTTCGGGGGGGATGGCTACACCTTC.

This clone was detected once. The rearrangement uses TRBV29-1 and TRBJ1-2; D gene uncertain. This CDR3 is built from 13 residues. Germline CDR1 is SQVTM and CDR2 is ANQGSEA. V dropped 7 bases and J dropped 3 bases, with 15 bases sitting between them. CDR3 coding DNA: TGCAGCGCCGACCAGTCCTCCCACTATGGCTACACCTTC. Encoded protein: CSADQSSHYGYTF.

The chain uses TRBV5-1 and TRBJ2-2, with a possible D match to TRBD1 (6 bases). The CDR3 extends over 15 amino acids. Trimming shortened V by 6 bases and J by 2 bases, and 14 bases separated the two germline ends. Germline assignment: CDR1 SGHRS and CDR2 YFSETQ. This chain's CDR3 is CASTNGTSNTGELFF. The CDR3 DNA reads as TGCGCCAGCACGAACGGGACAAGTAACACCGGGGAGCTGTTTTTT.

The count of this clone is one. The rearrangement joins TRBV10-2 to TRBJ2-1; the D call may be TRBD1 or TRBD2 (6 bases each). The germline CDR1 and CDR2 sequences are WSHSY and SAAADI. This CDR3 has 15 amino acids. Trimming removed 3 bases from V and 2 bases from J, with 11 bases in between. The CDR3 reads CASSDSGAPYNEQFF. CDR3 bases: TGCGCCAGCAGTGATTCGGGGGCCCCCTACAATGAGCAGTTCTTC.

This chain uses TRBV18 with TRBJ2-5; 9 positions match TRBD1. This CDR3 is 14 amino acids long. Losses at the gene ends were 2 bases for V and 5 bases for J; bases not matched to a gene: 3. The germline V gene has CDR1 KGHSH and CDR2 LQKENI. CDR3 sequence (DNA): TGTGCCAGCTCACCAGGGACAGGGTGGGAGACCCAGTACTTC. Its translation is CASSPGTGWETQYF.

The CDR3, as DNA: TGTGCCAGCAGTGACTCGAAGCGGGGGGACCCAGATACGCAGTATTTT. Protein: CASSDSKRGDPDTQYF. This chain joins TRBV6-4 and TRBJ2-3, with TRBD2 matching over 9 bases. CDR1 is MRHNA and CDR2 is SNTAGT in the germline V gene. The CDR3 has 16 amino acids. With 0 bases clipped from V and 4 bases from J, the junction kept 5 bases outside the gene matches.

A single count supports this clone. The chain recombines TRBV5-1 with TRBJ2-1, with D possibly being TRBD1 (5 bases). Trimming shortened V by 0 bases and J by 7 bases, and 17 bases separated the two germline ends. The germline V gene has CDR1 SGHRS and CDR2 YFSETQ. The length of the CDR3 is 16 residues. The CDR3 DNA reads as TGCGCCAGCAGCTTGGAGGGGTCTTCCTTGGTGAATGAGCAGTTCTTC. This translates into CASSLEGSSLVNEQFF. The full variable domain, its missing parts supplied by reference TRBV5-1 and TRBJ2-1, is KAGVTQTPRYLIKTRGQQVTLSCSPISGHRSVSWYQQTPGQGLQFLFEYFSETQRNKGNFPGRFSGRQFSNSRSEMNVSTLELGDSALYLCASSLEGSSLVNEQFFGPGTRLTVL.

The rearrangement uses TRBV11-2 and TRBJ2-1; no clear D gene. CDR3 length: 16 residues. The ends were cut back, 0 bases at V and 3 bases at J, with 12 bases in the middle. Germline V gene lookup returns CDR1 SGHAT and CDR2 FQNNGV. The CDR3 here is CASSLDPITIYNEQFF. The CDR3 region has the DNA TGTGCCAGCAGCTTAGATCCGATTACGATCTACAATGAGCAGTTCTTC.

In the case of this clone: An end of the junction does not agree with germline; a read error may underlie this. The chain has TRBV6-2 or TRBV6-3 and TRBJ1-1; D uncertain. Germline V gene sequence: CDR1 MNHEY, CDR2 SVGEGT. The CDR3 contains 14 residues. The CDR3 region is CASSYAGSNAEAFF. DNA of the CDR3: TGTGCCAGCAGTTACGCGGGGTCGAACGCTGAAGCTTTCTTT.

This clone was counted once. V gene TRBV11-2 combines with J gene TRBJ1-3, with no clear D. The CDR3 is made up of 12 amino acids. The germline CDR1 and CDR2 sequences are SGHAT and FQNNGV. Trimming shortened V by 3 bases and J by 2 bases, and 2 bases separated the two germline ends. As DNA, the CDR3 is TGTGCCAGCAGCTTTACTGGAAACACCATATATTTT. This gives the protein CASSFTGNTIYF. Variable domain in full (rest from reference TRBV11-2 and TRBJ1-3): EAGVAQSPRYKIIEKRQSVAFWCNPISGHATLYWYQQILGQGPKLLIQFQNNGVVDDSQLPKDRFSAERLKGVDSTLKIQPAKLEDSAVYLCASSFTGNTIYFGEGSWLTVV.

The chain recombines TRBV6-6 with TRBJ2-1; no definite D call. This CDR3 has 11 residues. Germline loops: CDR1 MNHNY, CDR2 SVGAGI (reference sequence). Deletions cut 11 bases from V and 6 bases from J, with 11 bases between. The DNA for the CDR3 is TGTGCCCATGGTGCCTCCAATGAGCAGTTCTTC. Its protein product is CAHGASNEQFF.

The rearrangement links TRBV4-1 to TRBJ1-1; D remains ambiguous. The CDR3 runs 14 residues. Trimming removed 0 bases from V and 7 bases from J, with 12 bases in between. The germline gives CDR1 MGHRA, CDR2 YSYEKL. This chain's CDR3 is CASSQDRVYSEAFF. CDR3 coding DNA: TGCGCCAGCAGCCAAGATCGGGTTTACAGTGAAGCTTTCTTT.